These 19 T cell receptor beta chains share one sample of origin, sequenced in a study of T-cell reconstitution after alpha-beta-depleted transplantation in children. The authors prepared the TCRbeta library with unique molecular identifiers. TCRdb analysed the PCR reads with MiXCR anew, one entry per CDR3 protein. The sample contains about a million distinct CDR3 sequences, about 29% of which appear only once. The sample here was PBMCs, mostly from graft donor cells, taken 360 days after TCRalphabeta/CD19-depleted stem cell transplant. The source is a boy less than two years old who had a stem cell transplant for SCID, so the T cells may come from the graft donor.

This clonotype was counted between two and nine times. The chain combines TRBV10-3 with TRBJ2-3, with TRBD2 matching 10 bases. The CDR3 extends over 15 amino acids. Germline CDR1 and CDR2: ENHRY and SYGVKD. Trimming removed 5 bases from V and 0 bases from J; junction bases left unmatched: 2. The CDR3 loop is CAISTSGESTDTQYF. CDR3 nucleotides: TGTGCCATCAGTACTAGCGGGGAGAGCACAGATACGCAGTATTTT.

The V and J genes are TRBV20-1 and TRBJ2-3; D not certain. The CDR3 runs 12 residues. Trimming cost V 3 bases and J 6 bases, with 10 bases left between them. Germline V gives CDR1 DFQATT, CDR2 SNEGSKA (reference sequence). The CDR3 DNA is TGCAGTGCTAGCTCGGCTGGGGATACGCAGTATTTT. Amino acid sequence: CSASSAGDTQYF.

The CDR3 nucleotides are TGCAGTGCCCCGATTCCTGGGGGATACGAGCAGTACTTC. It codes for CSAPIPGGYEQYF. The chain employs TRBV20-1 and TRBJ2-7; D is perhaps TRBD1 or TRBD2 (5 bases each). Germline CDR1 is DFQATT and CDR2 is SNEGSKA (reference sequence). V was shortened by 6 bases and J by 4 bases, with 16 bases between the two germline ends. This CDR3 is built from 13 residues.

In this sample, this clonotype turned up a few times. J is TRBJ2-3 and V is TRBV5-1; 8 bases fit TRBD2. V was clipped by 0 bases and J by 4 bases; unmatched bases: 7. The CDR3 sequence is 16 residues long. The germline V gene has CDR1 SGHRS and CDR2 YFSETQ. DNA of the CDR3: TGCGCCAGCAGCTTGGAGGGACTAGTGAGTCCAGATACGCAGTATTTT. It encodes CASSLEGLVSPDTQYF.

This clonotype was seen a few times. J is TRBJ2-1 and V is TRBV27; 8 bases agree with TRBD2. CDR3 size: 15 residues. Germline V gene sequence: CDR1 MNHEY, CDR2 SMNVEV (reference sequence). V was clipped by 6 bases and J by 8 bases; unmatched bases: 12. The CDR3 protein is CASSPRGGGFYEQFF. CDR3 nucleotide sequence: TGTGCCAGCAGCCCCCGGGGCGGGGGGTTTTATGAGCAGTTCTTC.

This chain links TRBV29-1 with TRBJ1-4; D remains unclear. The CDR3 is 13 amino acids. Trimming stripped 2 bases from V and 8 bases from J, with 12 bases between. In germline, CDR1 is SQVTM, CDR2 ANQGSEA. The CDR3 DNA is TGCAGCGTTGAACCCGGTCCGGGGGAAAAACTGTTTTTT. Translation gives CSVEPGPGEKLFF.

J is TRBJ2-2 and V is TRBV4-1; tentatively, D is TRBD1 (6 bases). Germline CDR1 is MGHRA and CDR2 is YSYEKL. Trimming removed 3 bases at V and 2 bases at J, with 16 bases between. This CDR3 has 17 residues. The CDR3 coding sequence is TGCGCCAGCAGCCATTCTCTTCAGGGGCCTAACACCGGGGAGCTGTTTTTT. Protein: CASSHSLQGPNTGELFF.

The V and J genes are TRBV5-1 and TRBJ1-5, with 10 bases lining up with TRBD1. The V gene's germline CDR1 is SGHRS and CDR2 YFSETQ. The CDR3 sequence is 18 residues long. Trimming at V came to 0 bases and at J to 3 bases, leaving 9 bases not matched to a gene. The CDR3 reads CASSLAPIGTGDNQPQHF. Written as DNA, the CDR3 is TGCGCCAGCAGCTTGGCCCCAATAGGGACAGGGGACAATCAGCCCCAGCATTTT.

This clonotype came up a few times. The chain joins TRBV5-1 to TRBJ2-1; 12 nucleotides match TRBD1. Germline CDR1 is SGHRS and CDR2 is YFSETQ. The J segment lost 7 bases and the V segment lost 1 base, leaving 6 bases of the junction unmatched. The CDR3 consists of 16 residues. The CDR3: CASSLPGTGGGNEQFF. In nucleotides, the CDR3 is TGCGCCAGCAGCTTGCCCGGGACAGGGGGCGGGAATGAGCAGTTCTTC. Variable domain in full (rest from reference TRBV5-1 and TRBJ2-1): KAGVTQTPRYLIKTRGQQVTLSCSPISGHRSVSWYQQTPGQGLQFLFEYFSETQRNKGNFPGRFSGRQFSNSRSEMNVSTLELGDSALYLCASSLPGTGGGNEQFFGPGTRLTVL.

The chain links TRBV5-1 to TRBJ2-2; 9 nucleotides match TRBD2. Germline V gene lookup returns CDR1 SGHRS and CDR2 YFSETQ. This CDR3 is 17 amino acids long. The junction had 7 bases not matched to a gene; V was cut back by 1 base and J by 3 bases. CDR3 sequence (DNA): TGCGCCAGCAGCTTGAGGTCTAGCGGGGATGACACCGGGGAGCTGTTTTTT. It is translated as CASSLRSSGDDTGELFF. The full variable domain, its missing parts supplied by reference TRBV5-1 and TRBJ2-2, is KAGVTQTPRYLIKTRGQQVTLSCSPISGHRSVSWYQQTPGQGLQFLFEYFSETQRNKGNFPGRFSGRQFSNSRSEMNVSTLELGDSALYLCASSLRSSGDDTGELFFGEGSRLTVL.

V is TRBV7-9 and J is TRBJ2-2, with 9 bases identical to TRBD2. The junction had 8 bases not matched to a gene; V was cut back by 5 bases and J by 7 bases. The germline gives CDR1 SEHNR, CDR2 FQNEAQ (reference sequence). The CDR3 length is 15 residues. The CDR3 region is CASSPGTSIGGELFF. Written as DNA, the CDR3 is TGTGCCAGCAGCCCCGGGACTAGCATCGGCGGGGAGCTGTTTTTT. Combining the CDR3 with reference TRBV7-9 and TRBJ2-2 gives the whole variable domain DTGVSQNPRHKITKRGQNVTFRCDPISEHNRLYWYRQTLGQGPEFLTYFQNEAQLEKSRLLSDRFSAERPKGSFSTLEIQRTEQGDSAMYLCASSPGTSIGGELFFGEGSRLTVL.

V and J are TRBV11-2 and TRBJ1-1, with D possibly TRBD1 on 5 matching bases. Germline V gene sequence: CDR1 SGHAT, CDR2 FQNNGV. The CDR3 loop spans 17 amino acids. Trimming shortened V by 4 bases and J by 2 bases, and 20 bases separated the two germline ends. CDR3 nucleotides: TGTGCCAGCAGCTACGGCGGGGGTGGCAGGGTAAACACTGAAGCTTTCTTT. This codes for CASSYGGGGRVNTEAFF. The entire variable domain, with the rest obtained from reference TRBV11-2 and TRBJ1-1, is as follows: EAGVAQSPRYKIIEKRQSVAFWCNPISGHATLYWYQQILGQGPKLLIQFQNNGVVDDSQLPKDRFSAERLKGVDSTLKIQPAKLEDSAVYLCASSYGGGGRVNTEAFFGQGTRLTVV.

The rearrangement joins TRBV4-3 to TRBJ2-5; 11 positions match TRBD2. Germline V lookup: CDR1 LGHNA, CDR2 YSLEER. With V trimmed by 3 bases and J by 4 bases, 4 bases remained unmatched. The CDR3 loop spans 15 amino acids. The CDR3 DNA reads TGCGCCAGCAGCCACGACGGGACTAGCGGAGAGACCCAGTACTTC. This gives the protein CASSHDGTSGETQYF.

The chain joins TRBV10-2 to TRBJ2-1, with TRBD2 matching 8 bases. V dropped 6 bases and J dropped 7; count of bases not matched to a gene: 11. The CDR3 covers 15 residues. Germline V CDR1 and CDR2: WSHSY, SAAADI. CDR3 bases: TGCGCCAGCAGAGTAGCGGGGATACTTGATAATGAGCAGTTCTTC. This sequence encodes CASRVAGILDNEQFF.

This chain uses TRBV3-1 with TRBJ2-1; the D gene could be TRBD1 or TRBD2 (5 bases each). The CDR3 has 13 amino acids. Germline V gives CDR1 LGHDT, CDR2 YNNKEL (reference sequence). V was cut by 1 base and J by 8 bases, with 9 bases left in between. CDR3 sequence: CASSQAGRDEQFF. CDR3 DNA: TGTGCCAGCAGCCAAGCGGGACGGGATGAGCAGTTCTTC.

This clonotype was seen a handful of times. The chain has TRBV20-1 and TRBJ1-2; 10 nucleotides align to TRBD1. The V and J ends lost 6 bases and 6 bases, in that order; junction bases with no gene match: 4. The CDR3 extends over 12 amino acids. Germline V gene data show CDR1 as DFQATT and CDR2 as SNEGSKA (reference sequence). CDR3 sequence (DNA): TGCAGTGCCGCGGGACAGGGGAATGGCTACACCTTC. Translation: CSAAGQGNGYTF.

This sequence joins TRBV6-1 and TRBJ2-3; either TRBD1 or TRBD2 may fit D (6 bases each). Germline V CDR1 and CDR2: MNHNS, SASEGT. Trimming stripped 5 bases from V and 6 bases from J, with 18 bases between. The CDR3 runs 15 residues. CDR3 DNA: TGTGCCAGCAGTCAGGGAACGGGGGCGTCGGATACGCAGTATTTT. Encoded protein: CASSQGTGASDTQYF.

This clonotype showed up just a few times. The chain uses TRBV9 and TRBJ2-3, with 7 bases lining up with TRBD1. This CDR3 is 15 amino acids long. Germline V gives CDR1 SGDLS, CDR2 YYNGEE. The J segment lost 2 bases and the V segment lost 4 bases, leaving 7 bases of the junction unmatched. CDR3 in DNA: TGTGCCAGCAGCAGACAGGGCAGGGACACAGATACGCAGTATTTT. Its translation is CASSRQGRDTDTQYF. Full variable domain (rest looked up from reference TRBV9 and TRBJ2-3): DSGVTQTPKHLITATGQRVTLRCSPRSGDLSVYWYQQSLDQGLQFLIQYYNGEERAKGNILERFSAQQFPDLHSELNLSSLELGDSALYFCASSRQGRDTDTQYFGPGTRLTVL.

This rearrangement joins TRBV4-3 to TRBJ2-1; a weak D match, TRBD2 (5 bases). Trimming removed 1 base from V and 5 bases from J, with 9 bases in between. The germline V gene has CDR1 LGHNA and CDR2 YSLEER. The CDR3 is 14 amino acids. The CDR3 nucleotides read TGCGCCAGCAGCCAAGGGAGAGGGAACAATGAGCAGTTCTTC. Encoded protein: CASSQGRGNNEQFF.